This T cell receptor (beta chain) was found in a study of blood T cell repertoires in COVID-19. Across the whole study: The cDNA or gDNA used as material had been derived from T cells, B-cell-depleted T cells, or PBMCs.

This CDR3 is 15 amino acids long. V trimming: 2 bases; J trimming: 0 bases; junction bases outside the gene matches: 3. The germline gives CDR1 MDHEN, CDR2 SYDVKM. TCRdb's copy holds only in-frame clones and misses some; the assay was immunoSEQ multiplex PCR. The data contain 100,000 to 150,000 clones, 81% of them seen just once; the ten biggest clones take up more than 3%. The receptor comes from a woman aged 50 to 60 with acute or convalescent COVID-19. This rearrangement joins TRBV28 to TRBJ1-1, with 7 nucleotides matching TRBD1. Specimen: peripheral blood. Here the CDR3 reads CASSLTGQLNTEAFF. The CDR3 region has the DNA TGTGCCAGCAGTTTAACGGGACAGTTGAACACTGAAGCTTTCTTT.